The clone carrying this T cell receptor (beta chain) has only a few counts. The data originate from a study of identical twins. J gave up 5 bases and V 6 bases, and 10 bases lay outside the gene matches. CDR1 is SGHRS and CDR2 is YFSETQ in the germline V gene. This CDR3 is 15 amino acids long. One entry per CDR3 protein, called by TCRdb with MiXCR from the 5' RACE reads. The table lists fewer than 250,000 distinct CDR3 sequences, roughly 7.5% of them singletons, with more than 5% in the top ten. The sample was also reused in another study, on yellow fever vaccine responses in identical twins.

The clonotype comes from a young woman in good health. Sequencing input: CD8+ T cells sorted from blood. V usage is TRBV5-1 and J usage is TRBJ2-1; TRBD2 matches 8 bases. The chain's CDR3 is CASTGIGRAHNEQFF. In DNA, the CDR3 is TGCGCCAGCACCGGAATCGGGAGGGCCCACAATGAGCAGTTCTTC.